The sequence of this T cell receptor beta chain was determined in a study of blood T cell repertoires in COVID-19. Authors' methods: For nucleated cells, counts were estimated from reference gene primer amplification. The protocol was immunoSEQ multiplex PCR, while the TCRdb copy is restricted to in-frame clones and leaves out a portion. The D gene and trimming were derived from the DNA, and the V and J assignments and clone size from that table. Seen here are a few hundred thousand clones, more than 75% observed once, and the top ten hold about 1%. The CDR3 extends over 15 amino acids. CDR1 and CDR2 from the germline V gene are GTSNPN and SVGIG (reference sequence). V was trimmed by 3 bases and J by 5 bases, leaving 14 bases between them.

The chain carries TRBV30 and TRBJ1-6, with TRBD1 as a possible D gene (6 bases). This TCR derives from a human donor with acute or convalescent COVID-19. The donor label of this sample is uncertain. The sequenced sample was peripheral blood. CDR3 sequence: CAWRPGHLDNSPLHF. CDR3 DNA sequence: TGTGCCTGGAGACCGGGACACCTTGATAATTCACCCCTCCACTTT.